These 21 T cell receptor beta chains came from one sample sequenced in a study of cytotoxic CD8 clonotypes in ibrutinib-treated CLL. The method was immunoSEQ multiplex PCR; TCRdb's version includes in-frame clones alone and lacks a portion of them. The repertoire has about 50,000 clones, around 53% of them found once; the top ten carry approximately 29%. Sequencing was performed on PBMCs, taken after 12 months of ibrutinib treatment. The receptors were sampled from a human donor with chronic lymphocytic leukemia.

Details on this clone: Sequence at one end of the junction differs from germline and may be a read error. The chain carries TRBV4-1 and TRBJ2-3; 7 bases agree with TRBD2. Germline CDR1 reads MGHRA; CDR2 reads YSYEKL. This CDR3 has 16 residues. As DNA, the CDR3 is TGTGCCAGCAGCCAAGGGTTAGGCGGGAGAACAGATACGCAGTATTTT. Its translation is CASSQGLGGRTDTQYF.

This clone was counted between two and nine times. A far larger clone lies a single base away; this is likely a read error. This chain links TRBV1 with TRBJ2-1; TRBD1 was called by the table and not checked on the DNA. TRBV1 is an annotated pseudogene. This CDR3 spans 16 amino acids. For the CDR3, the DNA is TGCACCAGCAGCCAAGATACACAGTCTCAGGGGAATGAGCAGTTCTTC. This codes for CTSSQDTQSQGNEQFF.

The chain carries TRBV28 and TRBJ2-3, with TRBD2 identical over 12 bases. The CDR3 loop spans 16 amino acids. V trimming: 7 bases; J trimming: 4 bases; junction bases outside the gene matches: 9. From germline, CDR1 is MDHEN and CDR2 SYDVKM. CDR3 DNA sequence: TGTGCCAGCACCCCAGGACTAGCGGGACGGGCAGATACGCAGTATTTT. As protein: CASTPGLAGRADTQYF.

The chain carries TRBV25-1 and TRBJ2-3; D unresolved. Trimming took off 5 bases at V and 4 bases at J, with 16 bases between the two ends. The CDR3 is 15 amino acids. CDR1 is MGHDK, CDR2 SYGVNS, per germline. CDR3 amino acids: CASSPRNSAPDTQYF. CDR3 nucleotides: TGTGCCAGCAGTCCCCGGAACAGCGCCCCAGATACGCAGTATTTT.

The chain links TRBV28 to TRBJ1-1; perhaps TRBD1 as D (6 bases). Trimming shortened V by 1 base and J by 2 bases, and 14 bases separated the two germline ends. The CDR3 spans 16 residues. The germline gives CDR1 MDHEN, CDR2 SYDVKM. The CDR3 here is CASSLSAGGGNTEAFF. The CDR3 DNA is TGTGCCAGCAGTTTATCAGCGGGAGGGGGAAACACTGAAGCTTTCTTT.

In this sample, this clone turned up once. The chain carries TRBV27 and TRBJ1-5; D might be TRBD1 (6 bases). V was shortened by 8 bases and J by 3 bases, with 23 bases between the two germline ends. Germline CDR1 reads MNHEY; CDR2 reads SMNVEV (reference sequence). The CDR3 length is 17 residues. The CDR3 nucleotides read TGTGCCAGCGGGCGGCAGGGATTCGGGACAATCAATCAGCCCCAGCATTTT. As protein: CASGRQGFGTINQPQHF.

The chain combines TRBV29-1 with TRBJ2-7; 9 bases are a match to TRBD1. This CDR3 has 14 residues. Germline trimming cut 5 bases from V and 9 bases from J; bases unmatched to any gene: 14. Germline lookup yields CDR1 SQVTM and CDR2 ANQGSEA. CDR3 amino acids: CSVRGTGGQVGQYF. In DNA form, the CDR3 reads TGCAGCGTTAGGGGAACAGGGGGCCAGGTGGGGCAGTACTTC.

Only a few counts were recorded for this clone. The rearrangement joins TRBV21-1 to TRBJ2-7; TRBD1, the D gene given by the table, was not confirmed from the DNA. TRBV21-1 is labeled a pseudogene. The CDR3 extends over 20 amino acids. The CDR3 sequence is CASSKVHRDRKTGETYEQYF. The CDR3 nucleotides read TGTGCCAGCAGCAAAGTCCACCGGGACAGAAAGACAGGTGAGACCTACGAGCAGTACTTC.

This clone has at least ten counts. The rearrangement joins TRBV27 to TRBJ2-1; 10 positions agree with TRBD2. V lost 6 bases to trimming and J lost 4 bases; unmatched junction nucleotides: 9. The CDR3 is 16 residues long. Germline-derived CDR1 and CDR2 are MNHEY and SMNVEV (reference sequence). The DNA of the CDR3 is TGTGCCAGCAGATCGGGCACTAGCGGGGAATACAATGAGCAGTTCTTC. Its protein product is CASRSGTSGEYNEQFF.

The chain uses TRBV28 and TRBJ2-3; D is unresolved. Per germline, CDR1 MDHEN and CDR2 SYDVKM. V lost 1 base and J 2 bases, leaving 7 bases between the germline ends. The CDR3 runs 14 residues. CDR3 amino acids: CASSLSTHTDTQYF. The CDR3, as DNA: TGTGCCAGCAGTTTATCTACGCACACAGATACGCAGTATTTT.

The chain combines TRBV2 with TRBJ2-7; 12 bases map to TRBD2. The CDR3 has 16 residues. Trimming took 5 bases from V and 3 from J; bases not matched to a gene: 8. Germline loops: CDR1 SNHLY, CDR2 FYNNEI. Written as DNA, the CDR3 is TGTGCCAGCAGTCCCTTGGGACTAGCGGGTTTCTACGAGCAGTACTTC. Protein product: CASSPLGLAGFYEQYF.

This clone is medium-sized in the sample. V and J are TRBV7-6 and TRBJ2-1; D is possibly TRBD2 (6 bases). CDR3 size: 13 residues. V was pared by 4 bases and J by 6 bases, with 10 bases between. The V gene's germline CDR1 is SGHVS and CDR2 FNYEAQ. The CDR3 region has the DNA TGTGCCAGCAGCTCCCGGGAGTTCAATGAGCAGTTCTTC. Its translation is CASSSREFNEQFF.

This clone showed up just a few times. The chain carries TRBV28 and TRBJ2-6, with D unresolved. This CDR3 region has 13 residues. V lost 9 bases to trimming and J lost 4 bases, with 10 bases between them. Germline V gives CDR1 MDHEN, CDR2 SYDVKM. CDR3 amino acids: CASSMGGANVLTF. In nucleotides, the CDR3 is TGTGCCAGTTCCATGGGAGGGGCCAACGTCCTGACTTTC.

V and J are TRBV7-2 and TRBJ1-5; the D gene is possibly TRBD1 (5 bases). CDR1 SGHTA and CDR2 FQGNSA come from the germline V gene. V lost 5 bases, J lost 7 bases, and 12 bases lay in between. CDR3 length equals 13 residues. CDR3 region: CASSPETVQPQHF. The DNA for the CDR3 is TGTGCCAGCAGCCCGGAGACAGTGCAGCCCCAGCATTTT.

V usage is TRBV10-3 and J usage is TRBJ2-7, with TRBD1 matching 10 bases. Germline loops: CDR1 ENHRY, CDR2 SYGVKD. Germline trimming cut 10 bases from V and 5 bases from J; bases unmatched to any gene: 11. This CDR3 is 14 amino acids long. CDR3: CATNPGQGFHEQYF. CDR3 coding DNA: TGTGCCACAAACCCGGGACAGGGGTTTCACGAGCAGTACTTC.

The rearrangement joins TRBV27 to TRBJ1-6, with 8 positions matching TRBD1. With 2 bases clipped from V and 2 bases from J, the junction kept 11 bases outside the gene matches. CDR3 length: 19 residues. Germline CDR1 MNHEY, CDR2 SMNVEV (reference sequence). DNA of the CDR3: TGTGCCAGCAGTTTAAGGAGACAGGGGAGGGTGGCCTATAATTCACCCCTCCACTTT. Its translation is CASSLRRQGRVAYNSPLHF.

V gene TRBV18 combines with J gene TRBJ1-4; the D is unclear. Trimming pared 2 bases from V and 14 bases from J, leaving 15 bases between. Germline CDR1 reads KGHSH; CDR2 reads LQKENI. The CDR3 is 13 residues long. CDR3 residues: CASSPDEAGRLFF. The CDR3 nucleotides are TGTGCCAGCTCACCAGACGAAGCAGGACGGCTGTTTTTT. The whole variable domain, filled in from reference TRBV18 and TRBJ1-4, reads NAGVMQNPRHLVRRRGQEARLRCSPMKGHSHVYWYRQLPEEGLKFMVYLQKENIIDESGMPKERFSAEFPKEGPSILRIQQVVRGDSAAYFCASSPDEAGRLFFGSGTQLSVL.

The chain couples TRBV25-1 to TRBJ1-1; D is undetermined. Germline V lookup: CDR1 MGHDK, CDR2 SYGVNS. Trimming cost V 6 bases and J 6 bases, with 14 bases left between them. The CDR3 is 13 residues long. The CDR3: CASRPASVAEAFF. As DNA, the CDR3 is TGTGCCAGCAGGCCGGCGTCGGTAGCTGAAGCTTTCTTT. Together with reference TRBV25-1 and TRBJ1-1, the CDR3 gives the full variable domain: EADIYQTPRYLVIGTGKKITLECSQTMGHDKMYWYQQDPGMELHLIHYSYGVNSTEKGDLSSESTVSRIRTEHFPLTLESARPSHTSQYLCASRPASVAEAFFGQGTRLTVV.

The gene calls are TRBV11-3 and TRBJ2-2; the D gene could be TRBD1 or TRBD2 (5 bases each). The CDR3 is 15 amino acids. Germline CDR1 SGHNT, CDR2 YENEEA. V dropped 5 bases and J dropped 1 base, with 11 bases sitting between them. CDR3 residues: CASSPGLENTGELFF. The CDR3 DNA follows: TGTGCCAGCAGCCCGGGGCTAGAGAACACCGGGGAGCTGTTTTTT.

This clone was counted between two and nine times. The chain has TRBV6-7 and TRBJ2-7; D is ambiguous. TRBV6-7 falls under the ORF class, with uncertain function. Trimming cost V 10 bases and J 3 bases, with 16 bases left between them. This CDR3 spans 13 amino acids. The CDR3 coding sequence is TGTGCCACCAATAGGAAGGCAAACTACGAGCAGTACTTC. Translating it yields CATNRKANYEQYF.

This clone has more than one count but fewer than ten. V usage is TRBV5-1 and J usage is TRBJ1-2; 10 bases line up with TRBD1. The CDR3 contains 14 residues. V shed 3 bases, J shed 7 bases, and the junction held 6 bases outside the gene matches. From germline, CDR1 is SGHRS and CDR2 YFSETQ. The CDR3 DNA follows: TGCGCCAGCAGCTACGACAGGGGGCAGGTTGGCTACACCTTC. Translating gives CASSYDRGQVGYTF. The variable domain in full, completed from reference TRBV5-1 and TRBJ1-2, reads KAGVTQTPRYLIKTRGQQVTLSCSPISGHRSVSWYQQTPGQGLQFLFEYFSETQRNKGNFPGRFSGRQFSNSRSEMNVSTLELGDSALYLCASSYDRGQVGYTFGSGTRLTVV.